Listed below are T cell receptor beta chains from one sample, sequenced in a study of PD-1 blockade in classical Hodgkin lymphoma. TCRdb's copy holds only in-frame clones and misses some; the assay was immunoSEQ multiplex PCR. The sample includes more than 70,000 clones, around 90% of them seen just once. The sequencing used peripheral blood mononuclear cells (PBMCs), collected before the second cycle of nivolumab. These receptors all stem from a human donor with classical Hodgkin lymphoma. Each CDR3 is given with its conserved first and last residue.

v_call cdr3_aa
TRBV7-9 CASCGSLNEKLFF
TRBV7-9 CASDTSGSSNEQFF
TRBV20-1 CSASFEDTIYF
TRBV5-1 CASSSAGQENTGELFF
TRBV5-1 CASSLGPRSTDTQYF
TRBV18 CASSPPGRMKYEQYF
TRBV5-6 CASSLTDGYTF
TRBV4-1 CASSQVPQGNTIYF
TRBV18 CATGSRREGRYNEQFF
TRBV30 CAWGELGNTIYF